What follows are 20 T cell receptor beta chains derived from one specimen sequenced in a study of T cell responses to AZD1222 COVID-19 vaccine. The method was immunoSEQ multiplex PCR; TCRdb's version includes in-frame clones alone and lacks a portion of them. The sample contains around 200,000 clones, roughly 94% of which appear only once. The specimen was peripheral blood, collected 28 days after the second AZD1222 dose. These TCRs come from an adult who received the AZD1222 COVID-19 vaccine.

The chain couples TRBV21-1 to TRBJ1-5; TRBD1 is the table's D call and was not checked against the DNA. TRBV21-1 is deemed a pseudogene. This CDR3 has 20 residues. The CDR3 DNA follows: TGTGCCAGCAGCAAAGGAGGACAGCACCATCGGGGTGGTAGCAATCAGCCCCAGCATTTT. Its translation is CASSKGGQHHRGGSNQPQHF.

The J gene is TRBJ2-1, the V gene TRBV5-1, with D tentatively TRBD1 (5 bases). Germline CDR1 is SGHRS and CDR2 is YFSETQ. This CDR3 comprises 15 residues. The V gene lost 0 bases and the J gene lost 3 bases, with 10 bases spanning the gap. The CDR3 loop is CASSLARALYNEQFF. CDR3 nucleotide sequence: TGCGCCAGCAGCTTGGCCAGGGCCCTCTACAATGAGCAGTTCTTC.

The rearrangement uses TRBV18 and TRBJ2-7, with 7 bases matching TRBD1. The CDR3 has 14 residues. Germline trimming cut 5 bases from V and 2 bases from J; bases unmatched to any gene: 6. Germline lookup yields CDR1 KGHSH and CDR2 LQKENI. The CDR3 DNA reads as TGTGCCAGCTCATCCCGACAGGGACCCTACGAGCAGTACTTC. Translated: CASSSRQGPYEQYF.

Here the CDR3 reads CASSPEGGIGEQYF. The CDR3 DNA reads as TGCGCCAGCAGCCCGGAGGGGGGGATTGGCGAGCAGTACTTC. The chain uses TRBV4-3 and TRBJ2-7; a weak D match, TRBD2 (7 bases). The CDR3 runs 14 residues. Trimming took off 4 bases at V and 6 bases at J, with 16 bases between the two ends. The germline V gene encodes CDR1 LGHNA and CDR2 YSLEER.

This chain joins TRBV18 and TRBJ1-3, with D perhaps TRBD1 (6 bases). The ends were cut back, 3 bases at V and 2 bases at J, with 20 bases in the middle. Germline CDR1 KGHSH, CDR2 LQKENI. This CDR3 contains 18 residues. CDR3 protein: CASSPEVQQGIAGNTIYF. As DNA, the CDR3 is TGTGCCAGCTCACCCGAAGTCCAGCAGGGGATAGCTGGAAACACCATATATTTT.

CDR3 DNA: TGTGCCAGCACCCCCGGGACTAGCGGCTCCTACGAGCAGTACTTC. Encoded protein: CASTPGTSGSYEQYF. The chain employs TRBV9 and TRBJ2-7, with TRBD2 matching 11 bases. V was clipped by 6 bases and J by 0 bases; unmatched bases: 5. This CDR3 has 15 amino acids. Per the germline V gene, CDR1 is SGDLS and CDR2 is YYNGEE.

The V call is TRBV19, the J call TRBJ2-2; possible D gene TRBD1, 5 bases. Germline CDR1 and CDR2: LNHDA and SQIVND (reference sequence). CDR3 length equals 15 residues. Trimming removed 10 bases from V and 0 bases from J, with 15 bases in between. CDR3 sequence (DNA): TGTGCCACCCTGAGACAGAGACCGAACACCGGGGAGCTGTTTTTT. Its translation: CATLRQRPNTGELFF.

The V call is TRBV2, the J call TRBJ1-2; weak D call: TRBD1 (5 bases). Germline V gives CDR1 SNHLY, CDR2 FYNNEI. The CDR3 is made up of 13 amino acids. Trimming pared 6 bases from V and 1 base from J, leaving 9 bases between. CDR3 nucleotide sequence: TGTGCCAGCAGAGCACAGGTTAACTATGGCTACACCTTC. It yields the protein CASRAQVNYGYTF.

CDR3 amino acids: CASSLWQGAEKLFF. CDR3 DNA: TGCGCCAGCAGCTTATGGCAGGGGGCTGAAAAACTGTTTTTT. The chain employs TRBV5-1 and TRBJ1-4; TRBD1 matches at 8 bases. The CDR3 has 14 residues. The ends lost 2 bases at V and 7 bases at J; junction bases unmatched: 4. Germline V lookup: CDR1 SGHRS, CDR2 YFSETQ.

The chain combines TRBV11-2 with TRBJ2-3; weak D call: TRBD1 (6 bases). Per germline, CDR1 SGHAT and CDR2 FQNNGV. The ends were cut back, 5 bases at V and 1 base at J, with 10 bases in the middle. The CDR3 length is 14 residues. The CDR3 spells CASSPNRGTDTQYF. The CDR3 DNA follows: TGTGCCAGCAGCCCTAACAGGGGCACAGATACGCAGTATTTT.

The rearrangement uses TRBV7-2 and TRBJ2-5; 8 bases agree with TRBD1. This CDR3 has 13 residues. With V trimmed by 6 bases and J by 7 bases, 7 bases remained unmatched. In germline, CDR1 is SGHTA, CDR2 FQGNSA. This CDR3 reads CASRQDRVGTQYF. DNA for the CDR3: TGTGCCAGCAGGCAGGACAGGGTCGGGACCCAGTACTTC.

This clone was seen a single time. Germline and junction disagree at one end, which may indicate a read error. The rearrangement joins TRBV7-7 to TRBJ2-3, with TRBD2 identical over 7 bases. The germline V gene has CDR1 SSHAT and CDR2 FNYEAQ (reference sequence). This CDR3 has 14 residues. The CDR3 DNA reads as TGTGCTAGCAGCCCGGGGGTAGCGGGAGATACGCAGTATTTT. It specifies CASSPGVAGDTQYF.

DNA of the CDR3: TGTGCCAGTAGTGTCGGGACAGATAATGAAAAACTGTTTTTT. The encoded protein is CASSVGTDNEKLFF. V gene TRBV19 combines with J gene TRBJ1-4, with 7 bases matching TRBD1. This CDR3 contains 14 residues. Germline V gene data show CDR1 as LNHDA and CDR2 as SQIVND (reference sequence). J gave up 4 bases and V 5 bases, and 4 bases lay outside the gene matches.

V is TRBV10-3 and J is TRBJ1-3; D is unclear. Germline lookup yields CDR1 ENHRY and CDR2 SYGVKD. V dropped 0 bases and J dropped 0 bases, with 12 bases sitting between them. The CDR3 contains 17 residues. The CDR3 nucleotides read TGTGCCATCAGTGAGTCGGGAGGACGGAGCTCTGGAAACACCATATATTTT. Its translation: CAISESGGRSSGNTIYF.

V is TRBV6-1 and J is TRBJ2-1; the match to TRBD2 covers 12 bases. The CDR3 has 15 amino acids. Germline V gene data show CDR1 as MNHNS and CDR2 as SASEGT. J lost 5 bases, V lost 3 bases, and 2 bases had no gene match. The CDR3 DNA reads TGTGCCAGCAGTGACAGACTAGCGGGAGACAATGAGCAGTTCTTC. This codes for CASSDRLAGDNEQFF.

The table lists this clone with a count of one. CDR3 bases: TGTGCCAGCAGTTACTATCGGGAGAGCTATGGCTACACCTTC. Its protein product is CASSYYRESYGYTF. The chain carries TRBV6-2 or TRBV6-3 and TRBJ1-2; D call uncertain. CDR1 and CDR2 from the germline V gene are MNHEY and SVGEGT. The germline V and J ends were trimmed by 1 base and 4 bases, with 10 bases remaining between them. CDR3 size: 14 residues.

The CDR3 here is CASSGSRGRHMGYTF. CDR3 DNA: TGCGCCAGCAGCGGGTCGAGGGGCAGGCATATGGGCTACACCTTC. V gene TRBV4-1 combines with J gene TRBJ1-2; D perhaps matches TRBD1 (5 bases). The V and J ends lost 5 bases and 8 bases respectively, with 21 bases between them. This CDR3 is 15 amino acids long. The V gene's germline CDR1 is MGHRA and CDR2 YSYEKL.

The V gene is TRBV28, the J gene TRBJ1-1; D ambiguous. Per the germline V gene, CDR1 is MDHEN and CDR2 is SYDVKM. This CDR3 comprises 12 residues. Trimming took off 2 bases at V and 11 bases at J, with 12 bases between the two ends. CDR3 nucleotide sequence: TGTGCCAGCAGTTTAAGGACCTTGGGGGCTTTCTTT. Translating it yields CASSLRTLGAFF.

The chain links TRBV5-1 to TRBJ1-1, with D hard to call. The CDR3 sequence is 16 residues long. Germline assignment: CDR1 SGHRS and CDR2 YFSETQ. V was shortened by 0 bases and J by 1 base, with 13 bases between the two germline ends. This CDR3 is CASSLEVQASNTEAFF. The CDR3 DNA sequence: TGCGCCAGCAGCTTGGAGGTGCAGGCGTCGAACACTGAAGCTTTCTTT.

This rearrangement joins TRBV9 to TRBJ2-1, with 10 bases identical to TRBD2. This CDR3 has 15 residues. With V trimmed by 1 base and J by 10 bases, 8 bases remained unmatched. In germline, CDR1 is SGDLS, CDR2 YYNGEE. The CDR3 DNA reads TGTGCCAGCAGCGTACGTGGACTAGCGGCGAACGAGCAGTTCTTC. It specifies CASSVRGLAANEQFF.